Below, 8 T cell receptor beta chains from the same sample are listed, as sequenced in a study of T cell responses to AZD1222 COVID-19 vaccine. Some clones are missing from TCRdb's copy, which holds only in-frame ones; the method was immunoSEQ multiplex PCR. The sample holds about 140,000 clones, 90% seen once. Source: peripheral blood, taken 28 days after the second AZD1222 dose. The receptors derive from an adult who received the AZD1222 COVID-19 vaccine.

CDR3 amino acids: CASSSSLAVNEQFF. The CDR3 DNA is TGTGCCAGCAGCTCTAGCCTAGCCGTCAATGAGCAGTTCTTC. The rearrangement links TRBV7-6 to TRBJ2-1, with a possible D match to TRBD2 (5 bases). There are 14 residues in the CDR3. Germline CDR1 SGHVS, CDR2 FNYEAQ. Trimming cost V 4 bases and J 6 bases, with 13 bases left between them.

A few counts support this clone. This CDR3 is CASSEPDRAPYEQYF. CDR3 bases: TGCGCCAGCAGTGAACCGGACAGGGCCCCCTACGAGCAGTACTTC. The chain joins TRBV10-2 to TRBJ2-7; the match to TRBD1 covers 8 bases. Germline trimming cut 3 bases from V and 2 bases from J; bases unmatched to any gene: 6. The CDR3 runs 15 residues. Per the germline V gene, CDR1 is WSHSY and CDR2 is SAAADI.

This clone is a singleton in its sample. The chain combines TRBV5-4 with TRBJ2-1, with no clear D. The CDR3 spans 16 residues. Trimming removed 4 bases at V and 0 bases at J, with 14 bases between. Per the germline V gene, CDR1 is SGHNT and CDR2 is YYREEE (reference sequence). CDR3 residues: CASSLAGGYSYNEQFF. The CDR3 DNA reads TGTGCCAGCAGCCTGGCCGGTGGGTACTCCTACAATGAGCAGTTCTTC.

The chain joins TRBV2 to TRBJ1-5, with D possibly matching TRBD1 (6 bases). Trimming removed 4 bases from V and 1 base from J, with 11 bases in between. Per germline, CDR1 SNHLY and CDR2 FYNNEI. The CDR3 contains 15 residues. CDR3 DNA sequence: TGTGCCAGCAGTGTGGACAGCTTAAGCAATCAGCCCCAGCATTTT. Protein sequence: CASSVDSLSNQPQHF.

The rearrangement uses TRBV6-5 and TRBJ2-7; D not resolved. V lost 6 bases and J 7 bases, leaving 13 bases between the germline ends. CDR3 length: 12 residues. Looked up from germline, CDR1 is MNHEY and CDR2 is SVGAGI. The CDR3 loop is CASSLGPFEQYF. DNA for the CDR3: TGTGCCAGCAGCCTCGGTCCTTTTGAGCAGTACTTC.

The J gene is TRBJ1-5, the V gene TRBV30; D is undetermined. In germline, CDR1 is GTSNPN, CDR2 SVGIG (reference sequence). The CDR3 spans 13 residues. With 5 bases removed from V and 3 bases from J, the gap between germline ends came to 11 bases. CDR3 bases: TGTGCCTGGTCCCATGCAGCCAATCAGCCCCAGCATTTT. This sequence encodes CAWSHAANQPQHF.

The chain couples TRBV6-5 to TRBJ1-4; D is unclear. Trimming took off 6 bases at V and 3 bases at J, with 11 bases between the two ends. This CDR3 spans 14 amino acids. Per germline, CDR1 MNHEY and CDR2 SVGAGI. The CDR3 reads CASRSATSNEKLFF. CDR3 nucleotides: TGTGCCAGCAGGTCAGCAACATCTAATGAAAAACTGTTTTTT.

V usage is TRBV28 and J usage is TRBJ1-1, with TRBD1 matching over 7 bases. The CDR3 totals 14 residues. The trim removed 6 bases at V and 1 base at J, leaving 5 bases unmatched. CDR1 MDHEN and CDR2 SYDVKM come from the germline V gene. DNA of the CDR3: TGTGCCAGCAGATCCCAGGGGGGGAACACTGAAGCTTTCTTT. Its translation is CASRSQGGNTEAFF.